Listed here are 31 T cell receptor beta chains from one sample, sequenced in a study of T cells in Graves' hyperthyroidism and ophthalmopathy. TCR beta CDR3 regions were amplified from RNA transcripts. An initial round of RT-PCR targeting the TCR CDR3 relied on the HTBI primer set. TCRdb used MiXCR to reprocess the multiplex PCR reads, holding one entry per CDR3 protein. The table records about 590,000 distinct CDR3 sequences, approximately 15% of them present only once. The specimen was blood. These receptor sequences come from a woman between 18 and 29 years old with Graves' ophthalmopathy.

The CDR3 bases are TGTGCCAGCAGCCAAGTCTCACGGGGGCTGAACACTGAAGCTTTCTTT. This codes for CASSQVSRGLNTEAFF. The V and J genes are TRBV4-2 and TRBJ1-1; tentatively, D is TRBD1 (6 bases). V lost 1 base and J lost 0, with 12 bases in between. CDR3 length: 16 residues. The germline gives CDR1 LGHNA, CDR2 YNFKEQ.

This clonotype occurred many times. J is TRBJ2-7 and V is TRBV2, with a weak D call TRBD1 (6 bases). This CDR3 is 12 amino acids long. Deletions cut 8 bases from V and 3 bases from J, with 11 bases between. Germline CDR1 is SNHLY and CDR2 is FYNNEI. The CDR3: CASLTGYYEQYF. The CDR3 DNA reads TGTGCCAGCCTGACAGGTTACTACGAGCAGTACTTC.

This clonotype came up many times. This chain links TRBV11-2 with TRBJ1-6; D unresolved. The CDR3 runs to 13 residues. Per the germline V gene, CDR1 is SGHAT and CDR2 is FQNNGV. V lost 5 bases and J lost 8, with 10 bases in between. The DNA of the CDR3 is TGTGCCAGCAGCCCAGTGAGGGATTCACCCCTCCACTTT. Translated: CASSPVRDSPLHF.

This clonotype has ten or more counts. This chain uses TRBV5-6 with TRBJ2-7; 7 bases match TRBD1. Losses at the gene ends were 0 bases for V and 1 base for J; bases not matched to a gene: 7. The CDR3 consists of 16 residues. Germline V gene lookup returns CDR1 SGHDT and CDR2 YYEEEE. As DNA, the CDR3 is TGTGCCAGCAGCTTGGCTTCAGGGGGTTTATCCTACGAGCAGTACTTC. Amino acid sequence: CASSLASGGLSYEQYF.

This clonotype was detected many times. The genes are TRBV20-1 and TRBJ1-2; D is unclear. Germline V CDR1 and CDR2: DFQATT, SNEGSKA (reference sequence). This CDR3 comprises 14 residues. Trimming removed 6 bases from V and 2 bases from J, with 16 bases in between. As DNA, the CDR3 is TGCAGTGCCTGCCCGGACTGGGTAAACTATGGCTACACCTTC. Translating it yields CSACPDWVNYGYTF.

This clonotype was seen at least ten times. The chain couples TRBV20-1 to TRBJ2-1, with 10 positions matching TRBD1. Germline loops: CDR1 DFQATT, CDR2 SNEGSKA (reference sequence). The junction had 2 bases not matched to a gene; V was cut back by 1 base and J by 5 bases. The CDR3 totals 14 residues. Written as DNA, the CDR3 is TGCAGTGCTAGAGTGGGACAGGGGAACAATGAGCAGTTCTTC. It codes for CSARVGQGNNEQFF.

This clonotype has ten or more counts. J is TRBJ2-3 and V is TRBV20-1; 7 bases are shared with TRBD2. The CDR3 is 17 amino acids. From germline, CDR1 is DFQATT and CDR2 SNEGSKA (reference sequence). V lost 4 bases and J lost 5; bases outside the gene matches: 18. For the CDR3, the DNA is TGCAGTGCTACGGCGGGAGAGGGAAGAGGGGAAATAGATACGCAGTATTTT. Amino acid sequence: CSATAGEGRGEIDTQYF.

The J gene is TRBJ2-2, the V gene TRBV5-1, with unresolved D. CDR3 size: 13 residues. CDR1 is SGHRS and CDR2 is YFSETQ in the germline V gene. V gave up 3 bases and J gave up 8 bases, with 11 bases separating them. The CDR3, as DNA: TGCGCCAGCAGCTCGGACCGGCCGGGGGAGCTGTTTTTT. Translation: CASSSDRPGELFF.

This clonotype occurred many times. V is TRBV12-3 or TRBV12-4 and J is TRBJ1-5; D is unclear. Trimming left V 6 bases short and J 0 bases short, with 12 bases between. There are 15 residues in the CDR3. CDR3 loop: CASSPTFISNQPQHF. The CDR3 DNA sequence: TGTGCCAGCAGCCCTACCTTTATTAGCAATCAGCCCCAGCATTTT.

This clonotype appeared many times. The chain joins TRBV20-1 to TRBJ2-5, with TRBD1 identical over 8 bases. Germline CDR1 is DFQATT and CDR2 is SNEGSKA (reference sequence). The CDR3 length is 14 residues. The V and J ends lost 2 bases and 5 bases, in that order; junction bases with no gene match: 7. CDR3 region: CSARRQGSAETQYF. DNA of the CDR3: TGCAGTGCTAGAAGACAGGGGAGTGCGGAGACCCAGTACTTC.

The table lists this clonotype with many counts. The chain links TRBV12-3 or TRBV12-4 to TRBJ1-1; D is unclear. Trimming cost V 6 bases and J 1 base, with 9 bases left between them. The CDR3 totals 13 residues. The CDR3 DNA reads TGTGCCAGCAGGGCAGGACCGAACACTGAAGCTTTCTTT. Its translation is CASRAGPNTEAFF.

At least ten counts were recorded for this clonotype. The DNA of the CDR3 is TGTGCCAGCAGTTTAGCAGGAGCCGGCGAGCAGTACTTC. Residues: CASSLAGAGEQYF. This chain links TRBV28 with TRBJ2-7; no firm D call. The CDR3 covers 13 residues. V lost 2 bases to trimming and J lost 6 bases, with 11 bases between them. Germline values: CDR1 MDHEN, CDR2 SYDVKM.

This clonotype appeared a few times. The rearrangement links TRBV12-3 or TRBV12-4 to TRBJ2-1; no clear D gene. V was cut by 2 bases and J by 11 bases, with 1 base left in between. The CDR3 runs 9 residues. The DNA of the CDR3 is TGTGCCAGCAGTTTAAAGCAGTTCTTC. It translates to CASSLKQFF.

The chain recombines TRBV11-2 with TRBJ2-1; 10 positions match TRBD2. V trimming: 1 base; J trimming: 0 bases; junction bases outside the gene matches: 6. The CDR3 is 18 amino acids. From germline, CDR1 is SGHAT and CDR2 FQNNGV. CDR3 nucleotides: TGTGCCAGCAGCTTAGGATGGAGCGGGGGGGTCTCCTACAATGAGCAGTTCTTC. Amino acids: CASSLGWSGGVSYNEQFF.

In its sample, this clonotype was seen once. The chain links TRBV6-4 to TRBJ1-1; 7 nucleotides line up with TRBD1. V shed 4 bases, J shed 3 bases, and the junction held 2 bases outside the gene matches. CDR3 length: 13 residues. Germline CDR1 and CDR2: MRHNA and SNTAGT. The CDR3 spells CASSADRDTEAFF. The CDR3, as DNA: TGTGCCAGCAGTGCCGACAGGGACACTGAAGCTTTCTTT.

A remark on this clonotype: A much larger clone is a single base away; this may be a read error. The CDR3 bases are TGTGCCGGCAGCCAGGGACAGGGCGAAGCTTTCTTT. It specifies CAGSQGQGEAFF. The chain uses TRBV3-1 and TRBJ1-1; 9 nucleotides match TRBD1. Germline-derived CDR1 and CDR2 are LGHDT and YNNKEL (reference sequence). There are 12 residues in the CDR3.

The CDR3 here is CASSPTGTGDNQPQHF. CDR3 coding DNA: TGTGCCAGCAGTCCTACCGGGACAGGGGACAATCAGCCCCAGCATTTT. The chain uses TRBV28 and TRBJ1-5, with 10 bases matching TRBD1. V shed 5 bases, J shed 3 bases, and the junction held 7 bases outside the gene matches. CDR1 and CDR2 from the germline V gene are MDHEN and SYDVKM. The CDR3 length is 16 residues. The entire variable domain, with the rest obtained from reference TRBV28 and TRBJ1-5, is as follows: DVKVTQSSRYLVKRTGEKVFLECVQDMDHENMFWYRQDPGLGLRLIYFSYDVKMKEKGDIPEGYSVSREKKERFSLILESASTNQTSMYLCASSPTGTGDNQPQHFGDGTRLSIL.

This clonotype came up many times. This sequence joins TRBV2 and TRBJ1-4, with 7 positions matching TRBD1. CDR3 length equals 15 residues. Trimming at V came to 8 bases and at J to 4 bases, leaving 10 bases not matched to a gene. CDR1 is SNHLY and CDR2 is FYNNEI in the germline V gene. The CDR3 coding sequence is TGTGCCAGCCTTCGACAGGGCCACTATAATGAAAAACTGTTTTTT. It specifies CASLRQGHYNEKLFF. The entire variable domain, with the rest obtained from reference TRBV2 and TRBJ1-4, is as follows: EPEVTQTPSHQVTQMGQEVILRCVPISNHLYFYWYRQILGQKVEFLVSFYNNEISEKSEIFDDQFSVERPDGSNFTLKIRSTKLEDSAMYFCASLRQGHYNEKLFFGSGTQLSVL.

This clonotype was found a few times. The gene calls are TRBV6-1 and TRBJ1-1; D perhaps matches TRBD1 (6 bases). CDR1 MNHNS and CDR2 SASEGT come from the germline V gene. Trimming took 10 bases from V and 1 from J, leaving 16 bases between them. The CDR3 runs 14 residues. The chain's CDR3 is CATRAGRGNTEAFF. CDR3 nucleotides: TGTGCCACCCGAGCAGGCAGGGGGAACACTGAAGCTTTCTTT.

This clonotype has a count of ten or more. This chain links TRBV27 with TRBJ2-1; D is unclear. This CDR3 region has 13 residues. Trimming took 2 bases from V and 4 from J, leaving 6 bases between them. The V gene's germline CDR1 is MNHEY and CDR2 SMNVEV (reference sequence). The CDR3 region is CASSLPYYNEQFF. As DNA, the CDR3 is TGTGCCAGCAGTTTACCCTATTACAATGAGCAGTTCTTC.

This sequence joins TRBV4-1 and TRBJ2-3; D ambiguous. Trimming shortened V by 5 bases and J by 2 bases, and 8 bases separated the two germline ends. Germline CDR1 and CDR2: MGHRA and YSYEKL. The CDR3 runs to 13 residues. As DNA, the CDR3 is TGCGCCAGCAGCAAGACCATCACAGATACGCAGTATTTT. Amino acids: CASSKTITDTQYF.

This clonotype was seen at least ten times. An end of the junction does not agree with germline; a read error may underlie this. The V call is TRBV18, the J call TRBJ2-7; D might be TRBD1 (5 bases). CDR3 size: 13 residues. Per germline, CDR1 KGHSH and CDR2 LQKENI. This CDR3 is CASSPTASNEQYF. Written as DNA, the CDR3 is TGTGCCAGCTCACCGACAGCCTCCAACGAGCAGTACTTC.

J is TRBJ2-3 and V is TRBV24-1; possible D gene TRBD1, 5 bases. Germline V gene sequence: CDR1 KGHDR, CDR2 SFDVKD. This CDR3 is built from 16 residues. Deletions cut 0 bases from V and 2 bases from J, with 11 bases between. The CDR3 DNA follows: TGTGCCACCAGTGATTTGCCGGCAGGGCCCACAGATACGCAGTATTTT. It encodes CATSDLPAGPTDTQYF.

At least ten counts were recorded for this clonotype. The rearrangement links TRBV30 to TRBJ1-4; 11 bases are a match to TRBD1. The germline gives CDR1 GTSNPN, CDR2 SVGIG (reference sequence). Losses at the gene ends were 3 bases for V and 10 bases for J; bases not matched to a gene: 7. The CDR3 is 14 amino acids. The CDR3 region has the DNA TGTGCCTGGAGACTATCCGGGACAGGGGGAAAACTGTTTTTT. This codes for CAWRLSGTGGKLFF.

This clonotype was seen at least ten times. V is TRBV3-1 and J is TRBJ2-3; TRBD2 is a possible D gene (6 bases). V was shortened by 0 bases and J by 0 bases, with 13 bases between the two germline ends. This CDR3 contains 17 residues. The V gene's germline CDR1 is LGHDT and CDR2 YNNKEL (reference sequence). The CDR3: CASSQDGLSGSTDTQYF. For the CDR3, the DNA is TGTGCCAGCAGCCAAGATGGGCTTAGCGGCAGCACAGATACGCAGTATTTT.

This clonotype has a count of ten or more. The V call is TRBV11-2, the J call TRBJ2-2; D gene ambiguous. Trimming stripped 1 base from V and 6 bases from J, with 6 bases between. Germline V gene sequence: CDR1 SGHAT, CDR2 FQNNGV. The CDR3 spans 13 residues. The CDR3 loop reads CASSLGSAGELFF. The CDR3 nucleotides are TGTGCCAGCAGCTTAGGGAGTGCCGGGGAGCTGTTTTTT.

The chain has TRBV5-1 and TRBJ2-3; TRBD1 agrees at 8 bases. The CDR3 spans 14 residues. Trimming at V came to 4 bases and at J to 3 bases, leaving 4 bases not matched to a gene. Germline V gives CDR1 SGHRS, CDR2 YFSETQ. In DNA, the CDR3 is TGCGCCAGCAGCCTGACAGGGGCGACAGATACGCAGTATTTT. Amino acid sequence: CASSLTGATDTQYF.

In this sample, this clonotype turned up many times. The chain uses TRBV2 and TRBJ2-1; maybe TRBD1 (6 bases). There are 14 residues in the CDR3. Germline CDR1 SNHLY, CDR2 FYNNEI. V dropped 6 bases and J dropped 7 bases, with 16 bases sitting between them. The CDR3 loop is CASRTDSYENEQFF. For the CDR3, the DNA is TGTGCCAGCAGGACGGACAGCTATGAGAATGAGCAGTTCTTC.

This clonotype has a count of ten or more. The chain combines TRBV28 with TRBJ2-1; 10 bases align to TRBD2. The germline V gene encodes CDR1 MDHEN and CDR2 SYDVKM. Trimming at V came to 3 bases and at J to 6 bases, leaving 5 bases not matched to a gene. CDR3 length: 15 residues. The CDR3 loop is CASSFMLAGVNEQFF. The CDR3 DNA reads TGTGCCAGCAGTTTTATGCTAGCGGGAGTCAATGAGCAGTTCTTC.

About this clonotype itself: A far larger clone is only one base removed, so a read error is likely. The CDR3 region is CASSPGQNTGELVF. Here the CDR3 DNA reads TGTGCCAGCAGTCCGGGACAAAACACCGGGGAGCTGGTTTTT. The V and J genes are TRBV2 and TRBJ2-2, with a tentative D call TRBD1 (6 bases). In germline, CDR1 is SNHLY, CDR2 FYNNEI. The CDR3 has 14 residues. The variable domain in full, with the rest retrieved from reference TRBV2 and TRBJ2-2, is EPEVTQTPSHQVTQMGQEVILRCVPISNHLYFYWYRQILGQKVEFLVSFYNNEISEKSEIFDDQFSVERPDGSNFTLKIRSTKLEDSAMYFCASSPGQNTGELVFGEGSRLTVL.

This clonotype was picked up many times. The rearrangement links TRBV12-3 or TRBV12-4 to TRBJ1-2; 8 bases agree with TRBD1. This CDR3 region has 16 residues. V shed 5 bases and J 2 bases; nucleotides not matched to a gene: 10. The CDR3 nucleotides read TGTGCCAGCAGTCACTCCGGGACAGGATACAACTATGGCTACACCTTC. It translates to CASSHSGTGYNYGYTF.